The rows below give T cell receptor beta chains drawn from one sample of a study of T cells expressing NK-cell markers. TCRdb reworked the 5' RACE reads into one entry per CDR3 protein, no DNA. This sample contains about 260,000 distinct CDR3 sequences. The sequenced sample was blood T cells: a sorted CD56 or NKG2C T cell subset, CD4+ or CD8+ T cells, or bulk PBMC T cells (not recorded which). These receptors were obtained from a woman between 18 and 70 years old in good health. CDR3s include the opening cysteine and the closing phenylalanine or tryptophan.

j_call v_call cdr3_aa
TRBJ2-5 TRBV18 CASSPTLQETQYF
TRBJ1-5 TRBV6-1 CASTLELSNQPQHF
TRBJ1-1 TRBV4-3 CASSQAGVTEAFF
TRBJ2-7 TRBV12-3/TRBV12-4 CASRNSGPNYEQYF
TRBJ2-6 TRBV19 CASSTGTRPGANVLTF
TRBJ2-2 TRBV7-7 CASSSRWGTGELFF
TRBJ2-6 TRBV5-6 CASSLPLGRGGANVLTF
TRBJ2-7 TRBV4-3 CASSQVGTGLPEQYF
TRBJ1-2 TRBV7-8 CASSAGQGGYTF
TRBJ2-3 TRBV7-2 CASGLADYTDTQYF
TRBJ1-2 TRBV18 CASSPEAFYYGYTF
TRBJ1-6 TRBV20-1 CSARQGKSPLHF
TRBJ2-2 TRBV12-3/TRBV12-4 CASSLGRGTLGTGELFF
TRBJ2-1 TRBV6-4 CASSNGRSGEQFF
TRBJ1-4 TRBV12-3/TRBV12-4 CASSSRQGLNEKLFF
TRBJ2-1 TRBV6-2/TRBV6-3 CASTARSSYNEQFF
TRBJ1-5 TRBV27 CASSTGHQPQHF
TRBJ1-2 TRBV12-5 CASVGPFGNGYTF
TRBJ2-6 TRBV18 CASSPRDRGITGANVLTF
TRBJ2-7 TRBV30 CAWSVDDSTGYF
TRBJ2-5 TRBV9 CASSPGTSGTQETQYF
TRBJ2-1 TRBV7-9 CASSKVTGKFF
TRBJ1-5 TRBV20-1 CSARWTGEHQPQHF
TRBJ2-7 TRBV20-1 CSALAGVYEQYF
TRBJ2-1 TRBV6-2/TRBV6-3 CASRSRLAGGPFDEQFF
TRBJ2-7 TRBV29-1 CSAGELAGGLSSYEQYF
TRBJ1-4 TRBV4-1 CASSQESPGQGNEKLFF
TRBJ1-2 TRBV3-1 CASSQQGFGYTF
TRBJ1-5 TRBV3-1 CASSQDTGEFQPQHF